This section outlines one TCR beta chain sequence together with its context. Germline CDR1 is LNHDA and CDR2 is SQIVND (reference sequence). The CDR3 runs 14 residues. V lost 3 bases, J lost 7 bases, and 15 bases lay in between. The entry originates in a study of blood T cell repertoires in COVID-19. About the research overall: Acute and convalescent COVID-19 specimens originated in the United States, Italy and Spain.

Clones were sequenced by immunoSEQ multiplex PCR, and TCRdb holds only the in-frame ones, with some missing. The table shows 300,000 to 450,000 clones, with roughly 80% occurring only once. The genes are TRBV19 and TRBJ2-5; D possibly corresponds to TRBD2 (6 bases). Material for sequencing was peripheral blood. This TCR derives from a human donor with acute or convalescent COVID-19. The donor label of this sample is uncertain. The CDR3 coding sequence is TGTGCCAGTAGTATCCGGGTCACCGGGGGGACCCAGTACTTC. Its translation is CASSIRVTGGTQYF.